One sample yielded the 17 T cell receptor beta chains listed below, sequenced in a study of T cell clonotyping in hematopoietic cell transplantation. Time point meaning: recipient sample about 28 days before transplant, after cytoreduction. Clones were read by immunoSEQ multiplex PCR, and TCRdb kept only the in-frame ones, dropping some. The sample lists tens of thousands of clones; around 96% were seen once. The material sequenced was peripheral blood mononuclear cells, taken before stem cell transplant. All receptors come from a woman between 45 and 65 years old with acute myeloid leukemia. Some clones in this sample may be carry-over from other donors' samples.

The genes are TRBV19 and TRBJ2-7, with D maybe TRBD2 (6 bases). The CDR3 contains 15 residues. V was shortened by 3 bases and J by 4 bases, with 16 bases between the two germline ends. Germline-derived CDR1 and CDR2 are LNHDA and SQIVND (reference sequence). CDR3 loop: CASSISAGRIYEQYF. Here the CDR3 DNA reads TGTGCCAGTAGTATCTCGGCAGGGAGGATTTACGAGCAGTACTTC.

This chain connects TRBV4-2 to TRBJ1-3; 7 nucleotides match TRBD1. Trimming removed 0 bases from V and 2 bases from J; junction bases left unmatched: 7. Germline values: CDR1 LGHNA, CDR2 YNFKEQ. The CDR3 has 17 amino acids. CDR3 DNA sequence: TGTGCCAGCAGCCAAGATCTCGGCAGGGGGACTGGAAACACCATATATTTT. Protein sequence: CASSQDLGRGTGNTIYF.

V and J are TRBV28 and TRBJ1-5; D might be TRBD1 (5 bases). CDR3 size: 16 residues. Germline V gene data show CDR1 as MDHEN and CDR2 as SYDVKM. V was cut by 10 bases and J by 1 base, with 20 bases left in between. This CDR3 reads CAITGTALGSNQPQHF. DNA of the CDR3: TGTGCCATTACCGGGACGGCGTTAGGAAGCAATCAGCCCCAGCATTTT.

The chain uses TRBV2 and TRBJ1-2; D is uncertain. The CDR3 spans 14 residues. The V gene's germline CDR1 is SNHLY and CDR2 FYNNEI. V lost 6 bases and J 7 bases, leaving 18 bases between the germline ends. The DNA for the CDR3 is TGTGCCAGCAGGGAGATCAGAGGAGGTGGTGGCTACACCTTC. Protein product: CASREIRGGGGYTF.

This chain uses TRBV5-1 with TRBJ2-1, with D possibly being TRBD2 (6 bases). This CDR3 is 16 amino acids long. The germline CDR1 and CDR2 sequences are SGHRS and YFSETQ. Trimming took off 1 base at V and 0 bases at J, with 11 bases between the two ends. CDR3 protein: CASSLSGGSSYNEQFF. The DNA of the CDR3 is TGCGCCAGCAGCTTGTCTGGGGGGAGCTCCTACAATGAGCAGTTCTTC.

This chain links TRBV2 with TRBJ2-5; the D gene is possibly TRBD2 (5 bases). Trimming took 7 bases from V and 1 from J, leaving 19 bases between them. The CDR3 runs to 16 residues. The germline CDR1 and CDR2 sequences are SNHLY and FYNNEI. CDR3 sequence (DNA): TGTGCCAGCAACGGAGTTCGGCTAAGCGGCCAAGAGACCCAGTACTTC. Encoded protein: CASNGVRLSGQETQYF.

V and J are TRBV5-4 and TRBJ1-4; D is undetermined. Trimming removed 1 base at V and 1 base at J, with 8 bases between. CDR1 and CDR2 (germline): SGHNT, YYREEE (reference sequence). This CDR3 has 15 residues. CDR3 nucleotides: TGTGCCAGCAGCTTGTTTGCAGGAACTAATGAAAAACTGTTTTTT. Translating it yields CASSLFAGTNEKLFF.

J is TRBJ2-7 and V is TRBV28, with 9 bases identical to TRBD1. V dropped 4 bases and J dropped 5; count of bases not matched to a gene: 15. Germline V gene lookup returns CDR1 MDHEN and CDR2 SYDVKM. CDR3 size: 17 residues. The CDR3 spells CASSSLGPGQGKNEQYF. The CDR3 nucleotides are TGTGCCAGCAGTTCCTTAGGCCCCGGACAGGGGAAGAACGAGCAGTACTTC.

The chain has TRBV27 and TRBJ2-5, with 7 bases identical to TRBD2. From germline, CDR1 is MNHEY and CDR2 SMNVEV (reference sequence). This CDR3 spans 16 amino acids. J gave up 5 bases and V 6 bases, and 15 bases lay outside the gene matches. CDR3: CASRNPGKGEGETQYF. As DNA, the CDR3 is TGTGCCAGCAGAAACCCGGGGAAAGGGGAGGGCGAGACCCAGTACTTC.

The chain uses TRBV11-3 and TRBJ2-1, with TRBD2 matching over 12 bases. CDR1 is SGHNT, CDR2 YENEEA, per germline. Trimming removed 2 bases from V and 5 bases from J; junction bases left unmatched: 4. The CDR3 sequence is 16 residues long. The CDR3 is CASSLRTSGNDNEQFF. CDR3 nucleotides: TGTGCCAGCAGCTTAAGGACTAGCGGGAATGACAATGAGCAGTTCTTC.

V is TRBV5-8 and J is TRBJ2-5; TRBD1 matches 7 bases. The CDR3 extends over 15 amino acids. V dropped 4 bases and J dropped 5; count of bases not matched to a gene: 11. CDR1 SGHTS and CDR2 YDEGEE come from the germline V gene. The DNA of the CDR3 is TGTGCCAGCAGCCGATACTGGGACAGAGAGGAGACCCAGTACTTC. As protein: CASSRYWDREETQYF.

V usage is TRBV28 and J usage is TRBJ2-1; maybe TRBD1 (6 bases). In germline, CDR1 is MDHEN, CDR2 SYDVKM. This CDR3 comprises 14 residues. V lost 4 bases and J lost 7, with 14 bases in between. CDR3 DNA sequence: TGTGCCAGCAGTTCCGACGACAGGCCTAATGAGCAGTTCTTC. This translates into CASSSDDRPNEQFF.

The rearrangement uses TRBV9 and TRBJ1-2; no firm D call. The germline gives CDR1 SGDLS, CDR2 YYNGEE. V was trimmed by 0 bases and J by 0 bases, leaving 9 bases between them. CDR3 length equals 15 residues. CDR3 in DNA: TGTGCCAGCAGCGTAGAAGTCGCCACTAACTATGGCTACACCTTC. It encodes CASSVEVATNYGYTF.

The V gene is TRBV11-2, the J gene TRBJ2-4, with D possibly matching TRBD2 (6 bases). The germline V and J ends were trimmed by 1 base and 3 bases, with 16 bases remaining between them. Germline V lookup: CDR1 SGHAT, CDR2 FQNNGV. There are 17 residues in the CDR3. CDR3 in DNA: TGTGCCAGCAGCTTAGGGTGGGGCGGGATTGACAAAAACATTCAGTACTTC. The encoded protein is CASSLGWGGIDKNIQYF.

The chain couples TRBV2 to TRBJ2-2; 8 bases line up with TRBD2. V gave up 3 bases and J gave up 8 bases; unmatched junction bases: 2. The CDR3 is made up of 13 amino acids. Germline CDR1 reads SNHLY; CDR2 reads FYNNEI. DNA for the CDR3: TGTGCCAGCAGTGACCCGGGAGGGGGGGAGCTGTTTTTT. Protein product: CASSDPGGGELFF.

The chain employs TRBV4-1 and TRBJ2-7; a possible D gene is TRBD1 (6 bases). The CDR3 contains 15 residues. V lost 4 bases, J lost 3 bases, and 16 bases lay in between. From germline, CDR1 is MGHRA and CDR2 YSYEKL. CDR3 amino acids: CASSPRDTYFYEQYF. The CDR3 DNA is TGCGCCAGCAGCCCCCGGGACACCTACTTCTACGAGCAGTACTTC.

The CDR3 bases are TGTGCCTGGAGTGTAGGGGTTAATCTGAACTATGGCTACACCTTC. As protein: CAWSVGVNLNYGYTF. V and J are TRBV30 and TRBJ1-2; weak D call: TRBD1 (5 bases). Trimming took 0 bases from V and 2 from J, leaving 13 bases between them. The CDR3 contains 15 residues. Germline V gene lookup returns CDR1 GTSNPN and CDR2 SVGIG (reference sequence).